This entry lists 30 T cell receptor beta chains sequenced from one sample in a study of shared clonotypes between healthy human individuals. Clones were read by immunoSEQ multiplex PCR, and TCRdb kept only the in-frame ones, dropping some. The table includes roughly 1,000,000 clones, 75% to 85% detected once. What was sequenced was memory CD4+ T cells from PBMCs. Stated subset: CD45RA-negative fraction. These TCRs come from a man aged 18 to 29 in good health. Some clones in this sample may be carry-over from other donors' samples.

This chain joins TRBV11-2 and TRBJ2-5; 7 bases are shared with TRBD2. Germline CDR1 is SGHAT and CDR2 is FQNNGV. Trimming cost V 0 bases and J 5 bases; bases outside gene matches: 12. The CDR3 runs to 17 residues. The CDR3 region is CASSLDWASGLRETQYF. The CDR3 nucleotides are TGTGCCAGCAGCTTAGATTGGGCTAGCGGCCTTCGCGAGACCCAGTACTTC.

This clone has more than one count but fewer than ten. V and J are TRBV25-1 and TRBJ2-5; D may be TRBD1 (6 bases). CDR1 and CDR2 from the germline V gene are MGHDK and SYGVNS. CDR3 size: 14 residues. V lost 4 bases and J 6 bases, leaving 15 bases between the germline ends. The CDR3 loop is CASSAPGVSQTQYF. The CDR3 bases are TGTGCCAGCAGTGCTCCAGGGGTGAGTCAGACCCAGTACTTC.

The chain links TRBV9 to TRBJ1-3; D is unresolved. The CDR3 covers 13 residues. The V end was cut by 0 bases, the J end by 16 bases, with 17 bases between. Germline loops: CDR1 SGDLS, CDR2 YYNGEE. The CDR3 sequence: CASSVGIGGVLYF. As DNA, the CDR3 is TGTGCCAGCAGCGTAGGAATTGGCGGCGTATTGTATTTT.

The rearrangement links TRBV7-9 to TRBJ2-1, with 7 bases matching TRBD2. The CDR3 runs to 15 residues. V shed 5 bases and J 4 bases; nucleotides not matched to a gene: 8. Per the germline V gene, CDR1 is SEHNR and CDR2 is FQNEAQ (reference sequence). CDR3 coding DNA: TGTGCCAGCAGCCTGACGCTAGCGGATTACAATGAGCAGTTCTTC. Translated, it gives CASSLTLADYNEQFF.

The chain uses TRBV4-1 and TRBJ1-4; TRBD1 aligns across 10 bases. This CDR3 has 15 amino acids. Germline lookup yields CDR1 MGHRA and CDR2 YSYEKL. V was pared by 4 bases and J by 7 bases, with 6 bases of the junction left unmatched. The chain's CDR3 is CASSRGQGGGEKLFF. Written as DNA, the CDR3 is TGCGCCAGCAGCCGTGGACAGGGGGGAGGTGAAAAACTGTTTTTT.

In the case of this clone: Other DNA sequences within the sample encode an identical CDR3. This chain joins TRBV6-5 and TRBJ1-2; 10 nucleotides line up with TRBD1. The CDR3 runs 14 residues. V gave up 4 bases and J gave up 2 bases; unmatched junction bases: 1. In germline, CDR1 is MNHEY, CDR2 SVGAGI. The CDR3 sequence: CASSWGQGNYGYTF. The CDR3 coding sequence is TGTGCCAGCAGTTGGGGACAGGGGAACTATGGCTACACCTTC.

This chain connects TRBV29-1 to TRBJ2-5, with 8 bases matching TRBD1. The CDR3 is 13 amino acids. CDR1 is SQVTM, CDR2 ANQGSEA, per germline. J was trimmed by 7 bases and V by 0 bases; bases with no gene match: 4. DNA for the CDR3: TGCAGCGTTGAAGACAGGGGGCGAGGGACCCAGTACTTC. It yields the protein CSVEDRGRGTQYF.

The rearrangement joins TRBV7-2 to TRBJ1-1; 7 nucleotides match TRBD1. The CDR3 length is 13 residues. Germline V gene lookup returns CDR1 SGHTA and CDR2 FQGNSA. J was trimmed by 7 bases and V by 5 bases; bases with no gene match: 7. DNA for the CDR3: TGTGCCAGCAGCGATCGACAGGGACTTGAAGCTTTCTTT. Translating it yields CASSDRQGLEAFF.

V and J are TRBV19 and TRBJ2-7, with 9 bases lining up with TRBD2. With 8 bases clipped from V and 8 bases from J, the junction kept 13 bases outside the gene matches. Germline CDR1 reads LNHDA; CDR2 reads SQIVND (reference sequence). This CDR3 region has 14 residues. The CDR3 region is CASAASREGRQQYF. The CDR3 region has the DNA TGTGCCAGTGCGGCTTCGCGGGAGGGCCGTCAGCAGTACTTC.

This clone occurred many times. The same CDR3 arises from other DNA sequences in this sample as well. The rearrangement uses TRBV6-6 and TRBJ2-1, with D possibly being TRBD2 (5 bases). The CDR3 covers 13 residues. Germline-derived CDR1 and CDR2 are MNHNY and SVGAGI (reference sequence). V lost 4 bases and J lost 8, with 12 bases in between. The CDR3 sequence: CASSSLTGDEQFF. CDR3 in DNA: TGTGCCAGCAGTTCACTGACCGGGGATGAGCAGTTCTTC.

The rearrangement links TRBV6-1 to TRBJ2-7, with D uncertain. CDR1 and CDR2 (germline): MNHNS, SASEGT. Trimming took 8 bases from V and 9 from J, leaving 11 bases between them. This CDR3 comprises 10 residues. The CDR3 DNA sequence: TGTGCCAGCGGTCCCTCCGGGCAGTACTTC. Amino acid sequence: CASGPSGQYF.

The chain has TRBV28 and TRBJ2-2; 8 positions match TRBD2. Germline V gene data show CDR1 as MDHEN and CDR2 as SYDVKM. This CDR3 region has 14 residues. V trimming: 8 bases; J trimming: 5 bases; junction bases outside the gene matches: 7. The CDR3 DNA reads as TGTGCCAGCCGCCCGGGAGGGTATACCGGGGAGCTGTTTTTT. Protein: CASRPGGYTGELFF.

This clone has only one observation. With only one base between it and a far larger clone, this is likely a read error. Other DNA sequences in the sample encode the same CDR3. The rearrangement joins TRBV7-9 to TRBJ2-7; no clear D gene. Deletions cut 4 bases from V and 2 bases from J, with 3 bases between. The CDR3 contains 11 residues. Germline loops: CDR1 SEHNR, CDR2 FQNEAQ (reference sequence). The DNA for the CDR3 is TGTGCCAGCAGCTCAACCTACGAGCAGTACTTC. Protein product: CASSSTYEQYF.

The chain recombines TRBV5-4 with TRBJ2-7; D assignment may be TRBD1 or TRBD2 (5 bases each). Trimming removed 4 bases at V and 2 bases at J, with 16 bases between. Looked up from germline, CDR1 is SGHNT and CDR2 is YYREEE (reference sequence). The CDR3 contains 15 residues. This CDR3 is CASSLLGRVAYEQYF. As DNA, the CDR3 is TGTGCCAGCAGCCTCCTGGGGCGGGTCGCCTACGAGCAGTACTTC.

In its sample, this clone was seen a few times. This chain links TRBV29-1 with TRBJ1-3; the D is unclear. Between the trimmed V and J ends, which lost 3 bases and 0 bases, there was a span of 3 bases. CDR1 SQVTM and CDR2 ANQGSEA come from the germline V gene. The CDR3 is 12 amino acids. CDR3 sequence reads: CSVDSSGNTIYF. The CDR3 nucleotides read TGCAGCGTTGATAGCTCTGGAAACACCATATATTTT. The complete variable domain, with remaining parts taken from reference TRBV29-1 and TRBJ1-3, reads SAVISQKPSRDICQRGTSLTIQCQVDSQVTMMFWYRQQPGQSLTLIATANQGSEATYESGFVIDKFPISRPNLTFSTLTVSNMSPEDSSIYLCSVDSSGNTIYFGEGSWLTVV.

CDR3 bases: TGTGCCAGCCGCTCACAGGGGATAAGAGAAAAACTGTTTTTT. Its translation: CASRSQGIREKLFF. The chain recombines TRBV6-5 with TRBJ1-4, with 7 nucleotides matching TRBD1. The V segment lost 8 bases and the J segment 8 bases; nucleotides outside the gene matches: 11. The CDR3 is 14 residues long. Germline assignment: CDR1 MNHEY and CDR2 SVGAGI.

The chain employs TRBV5-4 and TRBJ2-7, with D unresolved. This CDR3 is 16 amino acids long. Trimming shortened V by 0 bases and J by 3 bases, and 16 bases separated the two germline ends. Germline CDR1 reads SGHNT; CDR2 reads YYREEE (reference sequence). Here the CDR3 DNA reads TGTGCCAGCAGCTTGGCATCCGGGTCTATGGGCTACGAGCAGTACTTC. Protein: CASSLASGSMGYEQYF.

The gene calls are TRBV14 and TRBJ2-7, with a possible D match to TRBD1 (6 bases). Trimming shortened V by 1 base and J by 2 bases, and 12 bases separated the two germline ends. Germline CDR1 and CDR2: SGHDN and FVKESK. This CDR3 is 15 amino acids long. This chain's CDR3 is CASSQGGLPTYEQYF. As DNA, the CDR3 is TGTGCCAGCAGCCAAGGGGGGCTCCCCACCTACGAGCAGTACTTC.

As for this clone: It differs at one base from a far larger clone, so likely a read error. This specimen includes other DNA sequences encoding the same CDR3. This chain uses TRBV5-4 with TRBJ1-2; no clear D. Trimming left V 5 bases short and J 4 bases short, with 18 bases between. Germline assignment: CDR1 SGHNT and CDR2 YYREEE (reference sequence). The CDR3 is 15 amino acids. In DNA, the CDR3 is TGTGCCAGCAGGGATAGGGCGGGAAGAAGCTATGGCTACACCTTC. Amino acid sequence: CASRDRAGRSYGYTF.

The gene calls are TRBV4-1 and TRBJ2-2, with 8 bases fitting TRBD2. Germline CDR1 reads MGHRA; CDR2 reads YSYEKL. Trimming at V came to 4 bases and at J to 5 bases, leaving 9 bases not matched to a gene. The CDR3 has 16 residues. CDR3 coding DNA: TGCGCCAGCAGCCCCCGACTAGCGAGATGGACCGGGGAGCTGTTTTTT. Its translation: CASSPRLARWTGELFF.

This clone has a handful of counts. The chain's CDR3 is CASSLGVTSTDTQYF. CDR3 DNA sequence: TGTGCCAGCAGCTTGGGTGTGACAAGCACAGATACGCAGTATTTT. The rearrangement uses TRBV5-4 and TRBJ2-3; D is uncertain. CDR1 and CDR2 from the germline V gene are SGHNT and YYREEE (reference sequence). V was trimmed by 0 bases and J by 0 bases, leaving 8 bases between them. The CDR3 sequence is 15 residues long.

This clone occurred a few times. The chain is built from TRBV6-1 and TRBJ2-5, with a tentative D call TRBD2 (5 bases). V gave up 4 bases and J gave up 5 bases, with 11 bases separating them. The CDR3 is made up of 13 amino acids. Germline lookup yields CDR1 MNHNS and CDR2 SASEGT. The CDR3 sequence: CASSGRTWETQYF. The DNA of the CDR3 is TGTGCCAGCAGTGGGAGGACCTGGGAGACCCAGTACTTC.

The rearrangement uses TRBV30 and TRBJ1-1; D uncertain. The germline V gene encodes CDR1 GTSNPN and CDR2 SVGIG (reference sequence). Trimming pared 7 bases from V and 4 bases from J, leaving 16 bases between. The CDR3 extends over 13 amino acids. Here the CDR3 DNA reads TGTGCCTCGGAAGGGCAACCGTCCACTGAAGCTTTCTTT. As protein: CASEGQPSTEAFF.

V gene TRBV27 combines with J gene TRBJ2-1, with 7 bases that match TRBD1. This CDR3 is built from 15 residues. Per the germline V gene, CDR1 is MNHEY and CDR2 is SMNVEV (reference sequence). V trimming: 0 bases; J trimming: 1 base; junction bases outside the gene matches: 0. The CDR3 loop is CASSLSDRSYNEQFF. The CDR3 DNA sequence: TGTGCCAGCAGTTTATCGGACAGGTCCTACAATGAGCAGTTCTTC.

Turning to this clone: Only one base separates this from a far larger clonotype, so it likely reflects a read error. The chain recombines TRBV7-8 with TRBJ2-3; D gene ambiguous. Per germline, CDR1 SGHVS and CDR2 FQNEAQ. This CDR3 is 18 amino acids long. Trimming cost V 3 bases and J 4 bases, with 23 bases left between them. The CDR3 spells CASSFRPGLRGHADTQYF. The CDR3 DNA reads as TGTGCCAGCAGCTTTCGTCCGGGCCTAAGAGGTCATGCAGATACGCAGTATTTT. The whole variable domain, filled in from reference TRBV7-8 and TRBJ2-3, reads GAGVSQSPRYKVAKRGQDVALRCDPISGHVSLFWYQQALGQGPEFLTYFQNEAQLDKSGLPSDRFFAERPEGSVSTLKIQRTQQEDSAVYLCASSFRPGLRGHADTQYFGPGTRLTVL.

The V and J genes are TRBV27 and TRBJ2-3; possible D gene TRBD2, 6 bases. The CDR3 spans 17 residues. The germline V and J ends were trimmed by 5 bases and 0 bases, with 18 bases remaining between them. From germline, CDR1 is MNHEY and CDR2 SMNVEV (reference sequence). The CDR3, as DNA: TGTGCCAGCAGTCGATACCGTGGGGGAGGTAGCACAGATACGCAGTATTTT. Translated: CASSRYRGGGSTDTQYF.

This clone was observed a single time. The CDR3 is CASSPNRLLTDTQYF. As DNA, the CDR3 is TGTGCCAGCAGCCCTAACAGGCTCCTCACAGATACGCAGTATTTT. The chain joins TRBV6-5 to TRBJ2-3; TRBD1 might be the D (5 bases). CDR1 is MNHEY, CDR2 SVGAGI, per germline. V dropped 6 bases and J dropped 2 bases, with 15 bases sitting between them. The CDR3 covers 15 residues.

In this sample, this clone turned up a few times. V usage is TRBV5-4 and J usage is TRBJ1-1, with 11 bases lining up with TRBD1. Germline CDR1 and CDR2: SGHNT and YYREEE (reference sequence). V dropped 4 bases and J dropped 6; count of bases not matched to a gene: 5. This CDR3 comprises 14 residues. The CDR3 DNA is TGTGCCAGCAGCACAGGACAGGGGGCACCTGAAGCTTTCTTT. This codes for CASSTGQGAPEAFF.

The chain links TRBV5-4 to TRBJ1-2, with D possibly being TRBD1 (5 bases). CDR1 is SGHNT and CDR2 is YYREEE in the germline V gene (reference sequence). V was pared by 3 bases and J by 2 bases, with 14 bases between. This CDR3 has 15 amino acids. Written as DNA, the CDR3 is TGTGCCAGCAGCTCGGGGACCGCCCCAAACTATGGCTACACCTTC. Its protein product is CASSSGTAPNYGYTF.

The CDR3 DNA reads TGTGCCAGCAGTTACTCAGGACACTTGAACACCGGGGAGCTGTTTTTT. Translating it yields CASSYSGHLNTGELFF. The genes are TRBV6-5 and TRBJ2-2, with D maybe TRBD1 (5 bases). The CDR3 contains 16 residues. V was clipped by 0 bases and J by 1 base, with 9 bases between them. Germline V lookup: CDR1 MNHEY, CDR2 SVGAGI.